The 30 T cell receptor beta chains below come from one sample, sequenced in a study of T-cell memory formation after mild COVID-19. Each CDR3 protein is one row after TCRdb ran MiXCR on the 5' RACE reads. This sample has approximately 260,000 distinct CDR3 sequences; 15% to 20% occur once, and the top ten carry roughly 3.6%. Input material: PBMCs or a T cell subset sorted from them (not recorded which). These receptors originate from a man aged 18 to 30 who had mild COVID-19 (a few samples of this study predate the infection). Cell type and time point are not known.

Ten or more counts support this clonotype. The chain carries TRBV12-3 or TRBV12-4 and TRBJ2-2; perhaps TRBD2 as D (5 bases). The length of the CDR3 is 15 residues. Trimming shortened V by 3 bases and J by 0 bases, and 8 bases separated the two germline ends. Written as DNA, the CDR3 is TGTGCCAGCAGTTTCAGCGGTTCGAACACCGGGGAGCTGTTTTTT. This codes for CASSFSGSNTGELFF.

This clonotype was observed a handful of times. In DNA, the CDR3 is TGTGCCAGCAGCTTGCTTGACAGACCCTCCTACGAGCAGTACGTC. Amino acid sequence: CASSLLDRPSYEQYV. The chain couples TRBV5-4 to TRBJ2-7; possibly TRBD1 for D (5 bases). Germline V lookup: CDR1 SGHNT, CDR2 YYREEE (reference sequence). The CDR3 has 15 amino acids. V lost 1 base, J lost 0 bases, and 11 bases lay in between.

This clonotype was seen a few times. The J gene is TRBJ2-1, the V gene TRBV4-2; 11 bases line up with TRBD2. V lost 1 base to trimming and J lost 9 bases; unmatched junction nucleotides: 8. The CDR3 totals 16 residues. Germline V gene data show CDR1 as LGHNA and CDR2 as YNFKEQ. CDR3 sequence (DNA): TGTGCCAGCAGCCAAGTGGGTAGCGGGGGGGCAGTTGAGCAGTTCTTC. Its protein product is CASSQVGSGGAVEQFF.

The table lists this clonotype with many counts. J is TRBJ2-5 and V is TRBV5-1, with TRBD1 as a possible D gene (5 bases). Trimming stripped 5 bases from V and 2 bases from J, with 10 bases between. This CDR3 contains 13 residues. The V gene's germline CDR1 is SGHRS and CDR2 YFSETQ. In nucleotides, the CDR3 is TGCGCCAGCAGTTCCGCAGGGCAAGAGACCCAGTACTTC. Protein product: CASSSAGQETQYF.

In this sample, this clonotype turned up many times. This chain uses TRBV6-5 with TRBJ1-1, with a possible D match to TRBD1 (6 bases). Germline V gene data show CDR1 as MNHEY and CDR2 as SVGAGI. The CDR3 is 16 residues long. Trimming removed 0 bases from V and 3 bases from J, with 14 bases in between. CDR3 loop: CASSYSKGGAHTEAFF. The CDR3 bases are TGTGCCAGCAGTTACTCAAAGGGGGGGGCCCACACTGAAGCTTTCTTT.

This clonotype showed up just a few times. The chain uses TRBV5-1 and TRBJ2-7, with 8 nucleotides matching TRBD1. This CDR3 contains 15 residues. Germline values: CDR1 SGHRS, CDR2 YFSETQ. J gave up 2 bases and V 0 bases, and 4 bases lay outside the gene matches. Here the CDR3 DNA reads TGCGCCAGCAGCTTGGTCGGGACAGGCACCTACGAGCAGTACTTC. It is translated as CASSLVGTGTYEQYF.

This clonotype was recorded a few times. V gene TRBV2 combines with J gene TRBJ2-7; D gene ambiguous. Trimming took off 1 base at V and 1 base at J, with 2 bases between the two ends. Germline CDR1 and CDR2: SNHLY and FYNNEI. CDR3 length: 12 residues. The CDR3 DNA reads as TGTGCCAGCAGTGAAGGGTCCTACGAGCAGTACGTC. Translation: CASSEGSYEQYV.

This clonotype was observed at least ten times. The J gene is TRBJ2-1, the V gene TRBV7-2; unclear D gene. The germline gives CDR1 SGHTA, CDR2 FQGNSA. The CDR3 sequence is 15 residues long. V gave up 5 bases and J gave up 0 bases, with 11 bases separating them. DNA for the CDR3: TGTGCCAGCAGCAGAGCCGGAAGCTCCTACAATGAGCAGTTCTTC. It yields the protein CASSRAGSSYNEQFF.

There are a few counts of this clonotype. V is TRBV9 and J is TRBJ2-3; D uncertain. The germline V and J ends were trimmed by 0 bases and 3 bases, with 5 bases remaining between them. The CDR3 is 13 amino acids. The germline CDR1 and CDR2 sequences are SGDLS and YYNGEE. The CDR3 nucleotides read TGTGCCAGCAGCGTAGGCCCGACAGATACGCAGTATTTT. Translation: CASSVGPTDTQYF.

The chain uses TRBV6-2 or TRBV6-3 and TRBJ1-5; D is undetermined. The germline V and J ends were trimmed by 0 bases and 4 bases, with 7 bases remaining between them. CDR3 length: 14 residues. Per germline, CDR1 MNHEY and CDR2 SVGEGT. CDR3: CASSYSSLNQPQHF. CDR3 DNA: TGTGCCAGCAGTTACTCGAGCCTTAATCAGCCCCAGCATTTT.

V and J are TRBV6-4 and TRBJ1-1, with D unresolved. V dropped 5 bases and J dropped 4 bases, with 17 bases sitting between them. CDR3 length equals 15 residues. From germline, CDR1 is MRHNA and CDR2 SNTAGT. The DNA of the CDR3 is TGTGCCAGCAGTTTGAGTCCGGGGATCTTCACTGAAGCTTTCTTT. Its protein product is CASSLSPGIFTEAFF.

There are a few counts of this clonotype. The chain combines TRBV12-3 or TRBV12-4 with TRBJ1-4; TRBD1 matches 8 bases. This CDR3 spans 13 amino acids. The junction had 0 bases not matched to a gene; V was cut back by 6 bases and J by 3 bases. CDR3 bases: TGTGCCAGCAGACAGGGGGCTAATGAAAAACTGTTTTTT. It codes for CASRQGANEKLFF.

The chain employs TRBV5-1 and TRBJ2-1; TRBD1 might be the D (5 bases). In germline, CDR1 is SGHRS, CDR2 YFSETQ. The germline V and J ends were trimmed by 4 bases and 6 bases, with 17 bases remaining between them. CDR3 size: 15 residues. The DNA for the CDR3 is TGCGCCAGCAGCGCCGACAGATACCTTCGCAATGAGCAGTTCTTC. Amino acids: CASSADRYLRNEQFF.

This sequence joins TRBV5-1 and TRBJ2-1; no reliable D call. The CDR3 has 13 residues. The germline CDR1 and CDR2 sequences are SGHRS and YFSETQ. With 3 bases removed from V and 8 bases from J, the gap between germline ends came to 12 bases. CDR3 in amino acids: CASSSYPTDEQFF. CDR3 coding DNA: TGCGCCAGCAGCTCATACCCCACAGATGAGCAGTTCTTC.

This clonotype was picked up a small number of times. The rearrangement links TRBV20-1 to TRBJ2-5, with D perhaps assigned TRBD1 or TRBD2 (6 bases each). The CDR3 spans 13 residues. V was pared by 7 bases and J by 5 bases, with 17 bases between. From germline, CDR1 is DFQATT and CDR2 SNEGSKA (reference sequence). The CDR3 sequence is CSVLSIGGETQYF. DNA for the CDR3: TGCAGTGTTCTGAGCATAGGGGGGGAGACCCAGTACTTC.

This clonotype was observed a handful of times. The J gene is TRBJ1-5, the V gene TRBV12-3 or TRBV12-4; D gene ambiguous. The CDR3 has 13 amino acids. Deletions cut 7 bases from V and 1 base from J, with 8 bases between. The CDR3 region is CASTPSSNQPQHF. DNA for the CDR3: TGTGCCAGCACCCCGAGCAGCAATCAGCCCCAGCATTTT.

This clonotype has only a few counts. This chain connects TRBV6-5 to TRBJ2-1; D ambiguous. The V gene's germline CDR1 is MNHEY and CDR2 SVGAGI. V lost 0 bases, J lost 10 bases, and 7 bases lay in between. The CDR3 covers 12 residues. The CDR3 reads CASSYSSEEQFF. DNA of the CDR3: TGTGCCAGCAGTTACTCTTCGGAAGAGCAGTTCTTC.

This clonotype was detected many times. The chain employs TRBV12-3 or TRBV12-4 and TRBJ2-1; the match to TRBD2 covers 7 bases. Germline trimming cut 2 bases from V and 5 bases from J; bases unmatched to any gene: 6. The CDR3 contains 15 residues. In nucleotides, the CDR3 is TGTGCCAGCAGTTTAACGGGGGGTAAACACAATGAGCAGTTCTTC. Its protein is CASSLTGGKHNEQFF.

This clonotype was detected only a few times. The chain uses TRBV2 and TRBJ2-3, with D possibly being TRBD1 or TRBD2 (6 bases each). V was trimmed by 3 bases and J by 8 bases, leaving 15 bases between them. Germline V lookup: CDR1 SNHLY, CDR2 FYNNEI. The CDR3 extends over 14 amino acids. Written as DNA, the CDR3 is TGTGCCAGCAGTGAGACGGGGGCCGGAAGTACGCAGTATTTT. Its protein product is CASSETGAGSTQYF. The entire variable domain, with the rest obtained from reference TRBV2 and TRBJ2-3, is as follows: EPEVTQTPSHQVTQMGQEVILRCVPISNHLYFYWYRQILGQKVEFLVSFYNNEISEKSEIFDDQFSVERPDGSNFTLKIRSTKLEDSAMYFCASSETGAGSTQYFGPGTRLTVL.

There are a few counts of this clonotype. This rearrangement joins TRBV24-1 to TRBJ2-2, with 9 bases identical to TRBD1. The V and J ends lost 5 bases and 1 base, in that order; junction bases with no gene match: 4. CDR1 and CDR2 (germline): KGHDR, SFDVKD. This CDR3 comprises 16 residues. The CDR3 DNA reads as TGTGCCACCAGTGGGGGGACAGGGAAGAACACCGGGGAGCTGTTTTTT. Translated: CATSGGTGKNTGELFF.

This clonotype was seen more than once but under ten times. The CDR3 sequence: CASSLASGGRWNEQFF. In nucleotides, the CDR3 is TGTGCCAGCAGCTTAGCTAGCGGGGGGCGTTGGAATGAGCAGTTCTTC. The V gene is TRBV7-2, the J gene TRBJ2-1; 10 bases map to TRBD2. V trimming: 0 bases; J trimming: 7 bases; junction bases outside the gene matches: 6. The CDR3 runs 16 residues. Per the germline V gene, CDR1 is SGHTA and CDR2 is FQGNSA.

This clonotype was detected a few times. J is TRBJ2-1 and V is TRBV7-9, with a weak D call TRBD2 (6 bases). This CDR3 contains 15 residues. The ends were cut back, 5 bases at V and 5 bases at J, with 16 bases in the middle. CDR1 is SEHNR and CDR2 is FQNEAQ in the germline V gene (reference sequence). In DNA form, the CDR3 reads TGTGCCAGCAGCCCGGGGGTAAGTCCCCACAATGAGCAGTTCTTC. Its protein product is CASSPGVSPHNEQFF.

At least ten counts were recorded for this clonotype. The V gene is TRBV7-9, the J gene TRBJ1-1; D may be TRBD1 (5 bases). The CDR3 is 12 amino acids. The V end lost 2 bases, the J end lost 11 bases, and 12 bases lay between the germline ends. CDR1 SEHNR and CDR2 FQNEAQ come from the germline V gene (reference sequence). The CDR3 nucleotides read TGTGCCAGCAGCTTATTACAGGAGGGGGCTTTCTTT. This gives the protein CASSLLQEGAFF.

This clonotype was seen only a few times. The genes are TRBV5-5 and TRBJ1-1; D gene uncertain. Germline CDR1 reads SGHKS; CDR2 reads YYEKEE (reference sequence). The V and J ends lost 4 bases and 4 bases respectively, with 11 bases between them. The CDR3 is 13 amino acids. CDR3 bases: TGTGCCAGCAGCCCAAGGATCGTCACTGAAGCTTTCTTT. Amino acid sequence: CASSPRIVTEAFF. Drawing the rest from reference TRBV5-5 and TRBJ1-1, the complete variable domain is DAGVTQSPTHLIKTRGQQVTLRCSPISGHKSVSWYQQVLGQGPQFIFQYYEKEERGRGNFPDRFSARQFPNYSSELNVNALLLGDSALYLCASSPRIVTEAFFGQGTRLTVV.

This chain joins TRBV7-2 and TRBJ1-1; 9 bases are a match to TRBD1. The junction had 10 bases not matched to a gene; V was cut back by 5 bases and J by 6 bases. This CDR3 is built from 15 residues. In germline, CDR1 is SGHTA, CDR2 FQGNSA. CDR3 residues: CASSPGTGFRAEAFF. CDR3 nucleotide sequence: TGTGCCAGCAGCCCTGGGACAGGGTTTAGGGCTGAAGCTTTCTTT.

V gene TRBV5-1 combines with J gene TRBJ1-6, with unresolved D. Trimming removed 4 bases at V and 6 bases at J, with 11 bases between. This CDR3 spans 14 amino acids. CDR1 and CDR2 from the germline V gene are SGHRS and YFSETQ. CDR3 in amino acids: CASSLGEVNSPLHF. CDR3 in DNA: TGCGCCAGCAGCCTCGGGGAGGTTAATTCACCCCTCCACTTT.

The chain has TRBV4-3 and TRBJ2-3; 12 positions match TRBD2. Germline V CDR1 and CDR2: LGHNA, YSLEER. V lost 4 bases, J lost 2 bases, and 7 bases stayed unmatched. The CDR3 extends over 17 amino acids. The CDR3 loop reads CASSPSRLAGVTDTQYF. DNA for the CDR3: TGCGCCAGCAGCCCCAGTCGACTAGCGGGGGTCACAGATACGCAGTATTTT.

A few counts support this clonotype. This chain joins TRBV5-1 and TRBJ2-3; D remains unclear. Trimming shortened V by 4 bases and J by 10 bases, and 25 bases separated the two germline ends. The CDR3 extends over 16 amino acids. Per the germline V gene, CDR1 is SGHRS and CDR2 is YFSETQ. The CDR3 region is CASSPNPHPAQISQYF. The CDR3 coding sequence is TGCGCCAGCAGCCCCAACCCACACCCGGCACAGATATCGCAGTATTTT. Drawing the rest from reference TRBV5-1 and TRBJ2-3, the complete variable domain is KAGVTQTPRYLIKTRGQQVTLSCSPISGHRSVSWYQQTPGQGLQFLFEYFSETQRNKGNFPGRFSGRQFSNSRSEMNVSTLELGDSALYLCASSPNPHPAQISQYFGPGTRLTVL.

This clonotype has more than one count but fewer than ten. V and J are TRBV12-3 or TRBV12-4 and TRBJ1-5, with D perhaps TRBD1 (5 bases). V lost 7 bases to trimming and J lost 4 bases, with 14 bases between them. The CDR3 covers 14 residues. The CDR3 sequence is CASTRDGGNQPQHF. DNA for the CDR3: TGTGCCAGCACCCGGGACGGGGGAAATCAGCCCCAGCATTTT.

The genes are TRBV12-5 and TRBJ2-7, with D unclear. The CDR3 length is 15 residues. V lost 5 bases, J lost 2 bases, and 16 bases lay in between. Germline CDR1 and CDR2: LGHNT and FRNRAP. CDR3: CASGPRAWVPYEQYV. CDR3 in DNA: TGTGCTAGTGGTCCCCGAGCGTGGGTCCCCTACGAGCAGTACGTC.